This is a list of T cell receptor beta chains from one sample in a study of cytomegalovirus exposure and HLA in healthy donors. Sequencing used immunoSEQ multiplex PCR; TCRdb keeps in-frame clones, though not all of them. The sample consists of roughly 180,000 clones, approximately 80% of them appearing once. Sequenced: PBMCs. The receptors derive from a woman between 25 and 40 years old in good health and CMV-seropositive. The CDR3 runs from the conserved cysteine through the conserved F or W. A D gene is named only where the DNA matches it firmly. Clone sizes are given selectively: once, few, many, or a class where the clone is expanded.

d_gene,j_gene,abundance,v_gene,CDR3aa,CDR3nt
TRBD2,TRBJ2-7,NA,TRBV15,CATSRDLAGVYEQYF,TGTGCCACCAGCAGAGATCTCGCGGGGGTCTACGAGCAGTACTTC
NA,TRBJ2-3,NA,TRBV27,CASSLAVLTDTQYF,TGTGCCAGCAGTTTAGCGGTTCTAACAGATACGCAGTATTTT
NA,TRBJ1-1,NA,TRBV6-1,CASRTITEAFF,TGTGCCAGCAGGACAATAACTGAAGCTTTCTTT
NA,TRBJ1-3,NA,TRBV10-3,CAISVAIRDTIYF,TGTGCCATCAGTGTCGCGATTCGAGACACCATATATTTT
TRBD1,TRBJ1-5,NA,TRBV2,CASANEQGKSNQPQHF,TGTGCCAGCGCGAATGAACAGGGGAAGAGCAATCAGCCCCAGCATTTT
NA,TRBJ2-7,once,TRBV7-3,CASSLNGQGLYEQYF,TGTGCCAGCAGCTTAAATGGGCAGGGGTTATACGAGCAGTACTTC
NA,TRBJ2-7,NA,TRBV28,CASLEAGDPVEQYF,TGTGCCAGCCTCGAGGCAGGGGATCCAGTCGAGCAGTACTTC
NA,TRBJ1-1,NA,TRBV19,CASSLPRRGPNTEAFF,TGTGCCAGTAGTCTACCTCGGAGGGGCCCGAACACTGAAGCTTTCTTT
TRBD1,TRBJ1-6,NA,TRBV19,CASTPDRVTPLHF,TGTGCCAGTACCCCCGACAGGGTAACCCCCCTCCACTTT
TRBD2,TRBJ2-7,NA,TRBV29-1,CSAQERLAGLSYEQYF,TGCAGCGCTCAAGAGCGGCTAGCGGGGCTGTCCTACGAGCAGTACTTC
NA,TRBJ2-3,NA,TRBV6-6,CASSYKGAPSTDTQYF,TGTGCCAGCAGTTACAAAGGAGCGCCAAGCACAGATACGCAGTATTTT
NA,TRBJ1-4,NA,TRBV9,CASSVGSGGNEKLFF,TGTGCCAGCAGCGTTGGTTCGGGGGGTAATGAAAAACTGTTTTTT
TRBD1,TRBJ2-7,NA,TRBV27,CASSLGTGGAEQYF,TGTGCCAGCAGTTTAGGGACAGGGGGCGCCGAGCAGTACTTC
NA,TRBJ1-1,once,TRBV5-5,CASSLAAGPAFF,TGTGCCAGCAGCTTGGCCGCAGGGCCGGCTTTCTTT
TRBD2,TRBJ2-7,NA,TRBV6-1,CASSTGTSGSYEQYF,TGTGCCAGCAGTACCGGGACTAGCGGGTCATACGAGCAGTACTTC
TRBD2,TRBJ2-7,NA,TRBV2,CASSEATGGPGEQYF,TGTGCCAGCAGTGAAGCCACGGGAGGCCCGGGGGAGCAGTACTTC
NA,TRBJ2-5,once,TRBV6-5,CASSYAGRYPSETQYF,TGTGCCAGCAGTTACGCGGGGCGGTACCCTTCGGAGACCCAGTACTTC
NA,TRBJ2-7,NA,TRBV2,CASSESSGRYEQYF,TGTGCCAGCAGTGAGTCCAGCGGGCGCTACGAGCAGTACTTC
NA,TRBJ2-7,NA,TRBV29-1,CSAYTDRTAGWVVF,TGCAGCGCCTACACTGACCGGACAGCCGGGTGGGTTGTCTTC
TRBD2,TRBJ2-4,NA,TRBV5-6,CASSSWGGIDSAAIQYF,TGTGCCAGCAGCTCATGGGGGGGGATCGACTCAGCAGCCATTCAGTACTTC
TRBD2,TRBJ2-1,few,TRBV7-3,CASSLNAGGGEQFF,TGTGCCAGCAGCTTAAATGCGGGGGGCGGTGAGCAGTTCTTC
TRBD1,TRBJ2-7,NA,TRBV19,CASSIQVTGPTGEQYF,TGTGCCAGTAGTATACAAGTGACAGGGCCGACCGGCGAGCAGTACTTC
NA,TRBJ2-7,NA,TRBV25-1,CASSLQGRSPYEQYF,TGTGCCAGCAGTCTCCAGGGGCGCTCCCCATACGAGCAGTACTTC
NA,TRBJ2-2,NA,TRBV2,CELAAANTGELFF,TGTGAACTAGCAGCGGCGAACACCGGGGAGCTGTTTTTT
NA,TRBJ2-7,NA,TRBV27,CASSRGSHPGEYF,TGTGCCAGCAGCCGCGGTTCCCATCCAGGGGAGTACTTC
NA,TRBJ1-1,NA,TRBV20-1,CSASAPEAFF,TGCAGTGCTAGTGCGCCTGAAGCTTTCTTT
TRBD2,TRBJ2-7,NA,TRBV27,CASSSPGLAGGRGGEQYF,TGTGCCAGCAGTTCACCGGGACTAGCGGGGGGCCGGGGAGGCGAGCAGTACTTC
TRBD1,TRBJ1-4,NA,TRBV5-4,CASSFNRQGPEKLFF,TGTGCCAGCAGCTTTAATAGACAGGGTCCTGAAAAACTGTTTTTT
NA,TRBJ2-2,NA,TRBV19,CASSKTALGRTGELFF,TGTGCCAGTAGTAAAACCGCCCTCGGGAGAACCGGGGAGCTGTTTTTT
NA,TRBJ1-1,few,TRBV6-5,CASSRGTEAFF,TGTGCCAGCAGCCGAGGGACAGAAGCTTTCTTT
TRBD1,TRBJ2-7,NA,TRBV11-2,CASAKGTGAHEQYF,TGTGCCAGCGCGAAGGGGACAGGGGCCCACGAGCAGTACTTC
TRBD2,TRBJ2-1,NA,TRBV28,CASSLLSGKTYNEQFF,TGTGCCAGCAGTTTACTTAGCGGGAAGACCTACAATGAGCAGTTCTTC
NA,TRBJ2-5,NA,TRBV5-4,CASSLGLSQETQYF,TGTGCCAGCAGCTTGGGACTGAGCCAAGAGACCCAGTACTTC
TRBD1,TRBJ2-7,once,TRBV28,CASRPVGQGHEQYF,TGTGCCAGCAGGCCAGTGGGACAGGGCCACGAGCAGTACTTC
NA,TRBJ2-5,NA,TRBV28,CASSLFGGGLQETQYF,TGTGCCAGCAGTTTATTTGGGGGGGGCCTACAAGAGACCCAGTACTTC
TRBD1,TRBJ1-4,NA,TRBV6-1,CASRPLTGPNEKLFF,TGTGCCAGCCGTCCACTGACAGGGCCTAATGAAAAACTGTTTTTT
TRBD1,TRBJ2-7,NA,TRBV29-1,CSVVTGGEQYF,TGCAGCGTCGTGACAGGGGGCGAGCAGTACTTC
TRBD2,TRBJ2-2,NA,TRBV7-9,CASLGLVNTGELFF,TGTGCCAGCTTAGGACTAGTGAACACCGGGGAGCTGTTTTTT
NA,TRBJ2-1,NA,TRBV19,CASSIGGLAAEQFF,TGTGCCAGTAGTATAGGTGGCTTAGCCGCTGAGCAGTTCTTC
NA,TRBJ1-1,once,TRBV28,CASHLHGTPNTEAFF,TGTGCCAGCCACTTACACGGGACACCGAACACTGAAGCTTTCTTT